The present entry profiles one T cell receptor beta chain with its context. The antigen this receptor binds is unknown. No qualities accompany the bases; no much larger clone lies one base away. These data originate in a study of blood T cell repertoires in COVID-19 (dated by TCRdb to the early 2020s). Regarding the study in general: Samples from collaborators originated in the United States, Italy and Spain and spanned both the acute and convalescent phases of COVID-19. The material from the prospective study consisted of cDNA or gDNA derived from T cells, B-cell-depleted T cells, or PBMCs. Deeply sampled blood TCRbeta repertoires from subjects exposed to, actively infected with, or recovered from COVID-19 were included in the dataset. The repertoires were made available in a free public database intended to serve as a resource for research on the immune response to SARS-CoV-2. Samples were obtained from the ongoing ImmuneRACE study (first 160 participants) and from 1,000 to 1,500 subjects provided by 6 global collaborators. Sample metadata almost always included a de-identified subject ID, COVID-19 status, age in years and sex. Where available, HLA class I and class II types were taken from metadata supplied by the sample provider and were not determined by assay-based typing.

V is clipped by 2 bases and J by 4 bases, and the sequence between their germline boundaries is 19 bases long. The CDR3 spans 18 residues, from the cysteine through the phenylalanine. Only the CDR3 DNA is retained, 54 bases long and in frame from the first base. Taken from the germline V gene, the CDR1 and CDR2 loops are KGHDR and SFDVKD. What the work shows at the level of the full study, not this receptor alone: Clinical and demographic metadata were provided uncurated, with the amount varying by source and participant.

The collaborating institutions used their own protocols to collect whole blood in K2EDTA tubes. Collaborator samples were shipped for TCRbeta analysis as frozen whole blood, isolated PBMCs, or DNA extracted from either sample type. TCRbeta CDR3 regions were amplified from genomic DNA by means of the immunoSEQ Assay, a bias-controlled multiplex PCR. Under the source paper's analysis protocol: Within the assay, amplification of reference gene primers was used to estimate how many nucleated cells each sample contained. Sequence reads were collapsed and filtered to measure the absolute abundance of every unique TCRbeta CDR3 rearrangement. For each sample, productive Simpson clonality was calculated as the square root of Simpson's diversity index across productive rearrangements. In its TCRdb copy, this immuneACCESS table keeps in-frame sequences only and misses some clones. Where compared with another copy, unresolved V genes explain less than half of these, and the others have no known cause. V, J and clone size derive from that table, while D and trimming were established from the DNA sequence. In all, the sample holds roughly 80,000 clones, and roughly four fifths of those were seen once. The ten largest clones capture about a fifth of the sample.

This sequence originates from a human donor in a cohort sampled during active COVID-19. Material for sequencing was peripheral blood. The V and J genes are TRBV24-1 and TRBJ1-4; the best D guess is TRBD1, with 5 bases matching. The CDR3 protein is CATSDSGRSGLVNEKLFF. The DNA is as follows: TGTGCCACCAGTGATTCGGGACGGAGCGGGCTAGTTAATGAAAAACTGTTTTTT.